The present T cell receptor beta chain was sequenced within a study of blood T cell repertoires in COVID-19 (TCRdb year 2020). About the study as a whole: Collaborator samples came from the United States, Italy and Spain and covered acute and convalescent phases of COVID-19. The prospective study material was composed of cDNA or gDNA derived from T cells, B-cell-depleted T cells, or PBMCs. Deeply sampled blood TCRbeta repertoires from subjects exposed to, actively infected with, or recovered from COVID-19 were included in the dataset. The repertoires were released in a freely available public database meant as a resource for research on the immune response to SARS-CoV-2. Samples were obtained from the ongoing ImmuneRACE study (first 160 participants) and from over 1,000 subjects provided by 6 global collaborators. A de-identified subject ID, COVID-19 status, age in years and sex were almost always included in the sample metadata. Where HLA class I and class II types were available, the types were taken from metadata supplied by the sample provider, not from assay-based typing.

As to this clone: Its antigen is not yet known. No base qualities exist here, and no much larger clone lies one base off it.

The collaborating institutions used their own protocols to collect whole blood in K2EDTA tubes. For TCRbeta analysis, collaborators shipped samples in one of three forms: frozen whole blood, isolated PBMCs, or DNA extracted from either of those sample types. Reading from cysteine to phenylalanine, the CDR3 counts 17 amino acids. Only the CDR3 portion is preserved as DNA: 51 bases, with reading frame beginning at the first base. Ends trimmed: V by 2 bases, J by 3 bases; bases unmatched to a gene: 12. The germline V gene sets CDR1 to MRHNA and CDR2 to SNTAGT. The paper as a whole reports these results and caveats: The amount of clinical and demographic metadata varied by source and participant and was provided uncurated.

The immunoSEQ Assay, a bias-controlled multiplex PCR, was used to amplify TCRbeta CDR3 regions from genomic DNA. In the paper's pipeline: The number of nucleated cells in each sample was estimated from the amplification of reference gene primers within the assay. To quantify the absolute abundance of each unique TCRbeta CDR3 rearrangement, sequence reads were collapsed and filtered. For each sample, productive Simpson clonality was calculated as the square root of Simpson's diversity index across productive rearrangements. TCRdb carries this immuneACCESS record with in-frame sequences only. Its versions omit some clonotypes, under half of them owing to an unresolved V gene in the studies checked, with the rest unexplained. V and J calls and clone size are copied from that table; D and trimming were computed from the DNA. The sample table holds about 170,000 clones, of which about 85% were seen once. The ten most abundant clones make up 7% of the sample.

The TCR was taken from a woman aged 80 or over in a cohort sampled during active or convalescent COVID-19. The sample comprised peripheral blood. The V and J segments used are TRBV6-4 and TRBJ1-1, and TRBD1 matches 7 of the central bases. The nucleotide sequence is given as TGTGCCAGCAGTGACGCCTACTACGGGGACAGAGACACTGAAGCTTTCTTT. This is translated as CASSDAYYGDRDTEAFF.